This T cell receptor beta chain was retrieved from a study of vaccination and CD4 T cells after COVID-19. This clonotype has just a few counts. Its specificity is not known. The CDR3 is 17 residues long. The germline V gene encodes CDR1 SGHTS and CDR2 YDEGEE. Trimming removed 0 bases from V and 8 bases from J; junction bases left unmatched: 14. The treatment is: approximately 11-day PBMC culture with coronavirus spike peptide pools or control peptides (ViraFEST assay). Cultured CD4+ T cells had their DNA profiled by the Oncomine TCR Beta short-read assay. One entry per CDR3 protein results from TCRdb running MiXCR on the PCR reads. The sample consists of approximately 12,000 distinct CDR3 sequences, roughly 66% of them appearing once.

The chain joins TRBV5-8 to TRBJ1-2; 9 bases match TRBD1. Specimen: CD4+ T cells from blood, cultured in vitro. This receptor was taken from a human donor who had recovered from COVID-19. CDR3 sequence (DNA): TGTGCCAGCAGCTTGGGTTGGTGGGGACAGGGCCTGGGCGGCTACACCTTC. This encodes CASSLGWWGQGLGGYTF.